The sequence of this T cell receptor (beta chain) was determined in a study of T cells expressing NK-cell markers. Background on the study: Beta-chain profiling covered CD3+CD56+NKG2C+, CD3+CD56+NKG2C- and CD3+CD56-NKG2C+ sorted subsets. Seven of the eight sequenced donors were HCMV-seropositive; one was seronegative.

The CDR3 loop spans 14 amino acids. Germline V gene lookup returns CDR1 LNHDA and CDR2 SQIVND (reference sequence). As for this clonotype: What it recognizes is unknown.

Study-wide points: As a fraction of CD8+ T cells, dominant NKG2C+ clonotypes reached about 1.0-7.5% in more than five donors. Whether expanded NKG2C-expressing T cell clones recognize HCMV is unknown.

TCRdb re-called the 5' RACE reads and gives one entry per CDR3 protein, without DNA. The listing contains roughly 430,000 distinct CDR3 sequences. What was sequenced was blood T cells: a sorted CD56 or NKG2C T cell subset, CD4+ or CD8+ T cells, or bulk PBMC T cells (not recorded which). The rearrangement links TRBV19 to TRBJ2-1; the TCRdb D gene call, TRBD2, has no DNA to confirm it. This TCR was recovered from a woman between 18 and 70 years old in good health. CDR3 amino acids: CASSISGVYNEQFF.